Here is one T cell receptor (beta chain) with its context. Its specificity is unknown. These data come from a study of identifying expanded T cells in peripheral blood. The study's findings and limits: Differentially abundant clones: roughly 1.3 between replicates, 16.4 at around 14 days, 19 to 20 at four.

Sequencing used immunoSEQ multiplex PCR; TCRdb keeps in-frame clones, though not all of them. The table lists around 81,000 clones, 85% of them singletons. Germline V CDR1 and CDR2: SQVTM, ANQGSEA. CDR3 size: 12 residues. The ends were cut back, 7 bases at V and 3 bases at J, with 12 bases in the middle. Sequencing input: blood. The sequence was collected from a person between 18 and 75 years old in good health. The genes are TRBV29-1 and TRBJ1-2; D is unclear. The CDR3 region is CSAGDDDYGYTF. The CDR3 DNA follows: TGCAGCGCCGGGGATGATGACTATGGCTACACCTTC.